Each of the 23 T cell receptor beta chains below was sequenced from the same sample in a study of T cell responses to AZD1222 COVID-19 vaccine. Here immunoSEQ multiplex PCR was the method, and the copy in TCRdb shows in-frame clones only, minus some. The sample holds 130,000 to 150,000 clones; around 90% are singletons and the top ten take 2.5% to 4%. This sample comprised peripheral blood, obtained on day 0 of AZD1222 vaccination. These receptors came from an adult in good health.

V is TRBV19 and J is TRBJ1-2; perhaps TRBD1 as D (6 bases). V was trimmed by 2 bases and J by 6 bases, leaving 16 bases between them. Per the germline V gene, CDR1 is LNHDA and CDR2 is SQIVND (reference sequence). The CDR3 has 15 residues. The CDR3 DNA follows: TGTGCCAGTAGTATAAAGTATTACAGGGTGGATGGCTACACCTTC. Its translation is CASSIKYYRVDGYTF.

This chain connects TRBV27 to TRBJ1-5; 9 bases map to TRBD1. Trimming removed 5 bases from V and 1 base from J; junction bases left unmatched: 9. The CDR3 is 17 residues long. Per germline, CDR1 MNHEY and CDR2 SMNVEV (reference sequence). The CDR3 region has the DNA TGTGCCAGCAGTCTCACACAGGGGGCCTGGAGCAATCAGCCCCAGCATTTT. Residues: CASSLTQGAWSNQPQHF.

This clone was counted once. The chain has TRBV28 and TRBJ2-7; the D gene is possibly TRBD1 (5 bases). This CDR3 comprises 16 residues. V was pared by 2 bases and J by 1 base, with 15 bases between. Germline V CDR1 and CDR2: MDHEN, SYDVKM. CDR3 protein: CASSLRSAGWSYEQYF. The CDR3 DNA is TGTGCCAGCAGTTTAAGGTCGGCAGGGTGGTCCTACGAGCAGTACTTC.

This clone showed up just a few times. J is TRBJ2-7 and V is TRBV5-1; 7 positions agree with TRBD1. With V trimmed by 0 bases and J by 3 bases, 3 bases remained unmatched. This CDR3 region has 14 residues. The germline V gene encodes CDR1 SGHRS and CDR2 YFSETQ. The CDR3 is CASSLEGQLYEQYF. The DNA for the CDR3 is TGCGCCAGCAGCTTGGAGGGACAGCTCTACGAGCAGTACTTC.

V usage is TRBV5-1 and J usage is TRBJ2-7, with 10 bases aligning to TRBD2. The ends lost 0 bases at V and 6 bases at J; junction bases unmatched: 3. Germline V gene sequence: CDR1 SGHRS, CDR2 YFSETQ. The CDR3 consists of 14 residues. CDR3 sequence: CASSLGLAGVEQYF. CDR3 nucleotide sequence: TGCGCCAGCAGCTTGGGCCTAGCGGGAGTCGAGCAGTACTTC.

The chain is built from TRBV2 and TRBJ1-2; no reliable D call. The CDR3 runs 13 residues. The germline gives CDR1 SNHLY, CDR2 FYNNEI. Trimming cost V 4 bases and J 2 bases, with 8 bases left between them. The CDR3 spells CASSGGSNYGYTF. CDR3 sequence (DNA): TGTGCCAGCAGTGGGGGATCAAACTATGGCTACACCTTC.

The rearrangement links TRBV6-6 to TRBJ1-4; 8 nucleotides agree with TRBD1. The CDR3 spans 14 residues. Germline assignment: CDR1 MNHNY and CDR2 SVGAGI (reference sequence). Trimming at V came to 11 bases and at J to 4 bases, leaving 9 bases not matched to a gene. The CDR3 coding sequence is TGTGCCTCCAGAAGGGGACAGGTTAATGAAAAACTGTTTTTT. Amino acid sequence: CASRRGQVNEKLFF.

This chain joins TRBV3-1 (or the pseudogene TRBV3-2) and TRBJ2-7; D possibly uses TRBD1 or TRBD2 (5 bases each). The CDR3 runs 16 residues. V was cut by 4 bases and J by 5 bases, with 21 bases left in between. The germline V gene encodes CDR1 LGHDT and CDR2 YNNKEL (reference sequence). CDR3 protein: CASSPGFGGVKNEQYF. The CDR3 DNA reads as TGTGCCAGCAGCCCAGGTTTTGGGGGAGTTAAGAACGAGCAGTACTTC.

The chain employs TRBV7-8 and TRBJ2-3; TRBD2 matches 12 bases. Trimming cost V 4 bases and J 6 bases; bases outside gene matches: 11. This CDR3 is built from 17 residues. Germline-derived CDR1 and CDR2 are SGHVS and FQNEAQ. The CDR3 nucleotides read TGTGCCAGCAGCTCCGACCTAGCGGGAGGGCCGGATGATACGCAGTATTTT. It codes for CASSSDLAGGPDDTQYF.

This chain joins TRBV11-2 and TRBJ2-1, with 7 bases lining up with TRBD2. Trimming cost V 1 base and J 3 bases; bases outside gene matches: 12. The germline V gene has CDR1 SGHAT and CDR2 FQNNGV. The CDR3 length is 18 residues. CDR3 DNA sequence: TGTGCCAGCAGCTTAGTAGCGTACGGTAGCGGGCTCTACAATGAGCAGTTCTTC. It encodes CASSLVAYGSGLYNEQFF.

The chain joins TRBV20-1 to TRBJ1-5; unclear D gene. The CDR3 length is 10 residues. The germline CDR1 and CDR2 sequences are DFQATT and SNEGSKA (reference sequence). The V gene lost 5 bases and the J gene lost 7 bases, with 6 bases spanning the gap. CDR3 bases: TGCAGTGCTCTTCTCCAGCCCCAGCATTTT. It translates to CSALLQPQHF.

The chain joins TRBV29-1 to TRBJ1-4; TRBD1 matches at 9 bases. There are 13 residues in the CDR3. Germline V gives CDR1 SQVTM, CDR2 ANQGSEA. After removal of 7 bases from V and 8 bases from J, the junction contained 8 bases not matched to a gene. DNA of the CDR3: TGCAGCGCCGGGACAGGGTCGAGGGAAAAACTGTTTTTT. Translating gives CSAGTGSREKLFF.

This chain joins TRBV5-6 and TRBJ1-5, with a tentative D call TRBD1 (6 bases). Deletions cut 0 bases from V and 9 bases from J, with 13 bases between. The CDR3 is 14 amino acids. Germline V lookup: CDR1 SGHDT, CDR2 YYEEEE. CDR3 DNA: TGTGCCAGCAGCTTGGGTACAGGGATGTGGCCCCAGCATTTT. Its translation: CASSLGTGMWPQHF.

This chain links TRBV5-6 with TRBJ2-5; 9 bases line up with TRBD1. The germline gives CDR1 SGHDT, CDR2 YYEEEE. The CDR3 has 15 residues. Trimming cost V 4 bases and J 5 bases; bases outside gene matches: 9. The CDR3 bases are TGTGCCAGCAGCAGGGAACAGGGGGCGAAGGAGACCCAGTACTTC. Its protein product is CASSREQGAKETQYF.

This sequence joins TRBV30 and TRBJ1-4; no firm D call. The CDR3 is 15 amino acids. Per the germline V gene, CDR1 is GTSNPN and CDR2 is SVGIG (reference sequence). Trimming shortened V by 4 bases and J by 4 bases, and 16 bases separated the two germline ends. CDR3 loop: CAWTKQQTFNEKLFF. Written as DNA, the CDR3 is TGTGCCTGGACTAAACAGCAGACTTTTAATGAAAAACTGTTTTTT.

This clone appeared once. CDR3 DNA: TGTGCCAGCAGCCAAGTAGACTCGTTGTACACCATATATTTT. It specifies CASSQVDSLYTIYF. The chain joins TRBV3-1 (or the pseudogene TRBV3-2) to TRBJ1-3; no definite D call. Trimming pared 1 base from V and 8 bases from J, leaving 12 bases between. CDR3 length: 14 amino acids. Germline V lookup: CDR1 LGHDT, CDR2 YNNKEL (reference sequence).

CDR3 residues: CASSQPLAGYNEQFF. In DNA form, the CDR3 reads TGTGCCAGCAGCCAACCACTAGCGGGGTACAATGAGCAGTTCTTC. This chain connects TRBV3-1 (or the pseudogene TRBV3-2) to TRBJ2-1; the match to TRBD2 covers 10 bases. J lost 4 bases, V lost 2 bases, and 2 bases had no gene match. Germline CDR1 reads LGHDT; CDR2 reads YNNKEL (reference sequence). The length of the CDR3 is 15 residues.

The chain combines TRBV5-8 with TRBJ1-1; tentative D call: TRBD1 (5 bases). CDR1 SGHTS and CDR2 YDEGEE come from the germline V gene. The V gene lost 0 bases and the J gene lost 0 bases, with 6 bases spanning the gap. The CDR3 runs 14 residues. The CDR3 is CASSLVGVNTEAFF. Here the CDR3 DNA reads TGTGCCAGCAGCTTGGTAGGGGTGAACACTGAAGCTTTCTTT.

Comments on this clone: Other nucleotide sequences in the sample specify the same CDR3. V is TRBV28 and J is TRBJ1-3; D unresolved. CDR1 is MDHEN, CDR2 SYDVKM, per germline. The CDR3 runs 13 residues. The V end lost 2 bases, the J end lost 0 bases, and 2 bases lay between the germline ends. CDR3 nucleotide sequence: TGTGCCAGCAGTTTACTCTCTGGAAACACCATATATTTT. Encoded protein: CASSLLSGNTIYF.

The CDR3, as DNA: TGCGCCAGCCATCGAGGGGGGGACACTGAAGCTTTCTTT. It codes for CASHRGGDTEAFF. The J gene is TRBJ1-1, the V gene TRBV4-1, with a tentative D call TRBD1 (6 bases). From germline, CDR1 is MGHRA and CDR2 YSYEKL. Trimming stripped 8 bases from V and 3 bases from J, with 13 bases between. CDR3 length: 13 residues.

V usage is TRBV30 and J usage is TRBJ1-2; D unclear. CDR3 length: 13 amino acids. V lost 5 bases and J 3 bases, leaving 13 bases between the germline ends. CDR1 is GTSNPN and CDR2 is SVGIG in the germline V gene (reference sequence). The CDR3 DNA reads TGTGCCTGGGGAGGCGGTGGAGACTATGGCTACACCTTC. Its translation is CAWGGGGDYGYTF.

This clone has a single count. The chain employs TRBV19 and TRBJ1-1; weak D call: TRBD1 (6 bases). Trimming left V 7 bases short and J 7 bases short, with 13 bases between. Germline CDR1 reads LNHDA; CDR2 reads SQIVND (reference sequence). The CDR3 is 12 residues long. CDR3 nucleotides: TGTGCCAGTAAAAGGACAGACATTGAAGCTTTCTTT. Translation gives CASKRTDIEAFF.

V gene TRBV27 combines with J gene TRBJ1-1; no clear D gene. The CDR3 totals 12 residues. Germline CDR1 is MNHEY and CDR2 is SMNVEV (reference sequence). The V end lost 7 bases, the J end lost 4 bases, and 10 bases lay between the germline ends. CDR3 region: CASISESTEAFF. Written as DNA, the CDR3 is TGTGCCAGCATCAGTGAGAGCACTGAAGCTTTCTTT.